Sequencing of this T cell receptor (beta chain) was carried out in a study of OX40 agonist ivuxolimab in advanced cancers. Study as a whole: The patients received agonistic anti-OX40 (CD134) antibody ivuxolimab. Averaging 60 years in age, with a range of 23 to 79, the cohort was around 83% male. Points from the study as a whole: More expanded clones were found, on average, in CD8+ than in CD4+ T cells.

V was pared by 2 bases and J by 0 bases, with 11 bases between. The CDR3 consists of 16 residues. Looked up from germline, CDR1 is SGHVS and CDR2 is FQNEAQ. In regard to this clone: Its antigen remains unidentified.

TCRdb's copy holds only in-frame clones and misses some; the assay was immunoSEQ multiplex PCR. The data contain 40,000 to 45,000 clones, around 90% of them singletons. This sample comprised CD4+ or CD8+ T cells sorted from blood, obtained in a trial of the OX40 agonist ivuxolimab. This TCR derives from an adult with an advanced solid tumor such as melanoma, head and neck, liver or kidney cancer. The V gene is TRBV7-8, the J gene TRBJ1-3; tentatively, D is TRBD1 (5 bases). Here the CDR3 DNA reads TGTGCCAGCAGCTTACTGGGGGTTAACTCTGGAAACACCATATATTTT. This translates into CASSLLGVNSGNTIYF.